The 9 T cell receptor beta chains below were found in one sample sequenced in a study of CD8+CD57+ T cells in acquired aplastic anemia. CDR3 and TCR beta VDJ profiling relied on a genomic DNA template. MiXCR, run by TCRdb on the reads, gives a single entry per CDR3 protein. The table has about 190,000 distinct CDR3 sequences, less than 70% seen once. Sample: sorted CD4+, CD8+, or CD8+CD57+ T cells (not recorded which) from PBMCs. These receptors originate from a human donor in good health, serving as a control.

The rearrangement joins TRBV20-1 to TRBJ2-7, with 10 bases fitting TRBD1. The CDR3 is 14 amino acids. J lost 7 bases, V lost 2 bases, and 8 bases had no gene match. Germline V gene data show CDR1 as DFQATT and CDR2 as SNEGSKA (reference sequence). CDR3 loop: CSARPGTGELEQYF. In DNA form, the CDR3 reads TGCAGTGCTAGACCCGGGACAGGGGAATTAGAGCAGTACTTC.

This clonotype was seen many times. CDR3 residues: CASSQAHSGGGTQYF. The CDR3 DNA is TGCGCCAGCAGCCAAGCCCATAGCGGGGGAGGTACGCAGTATTTT. This sequence joins TRBV4-3 and TRBJ2-3; the match to TRBD2 covers 9 bases. The CDR3 spans 15 residues. Unmatched junction bases numbered 7, after V lost 1 base and J lost 8 bases. Germline V gives CDR1 LGHNA, CDR2 YSLEER.

This clonotype was counted ten times or more. The rearrangement uses TRBV28 and TRBJ2-5; D is unclear. Trimming shortened V by 6 bases and J by 5 bases, and 13 bases separated the two germline ends. Germline CDR1 and CDR2: MDHEN and SYDVKM. CDR3 size: 13 residues. The CDR3 is CASSRPGVETQYF. Written as DNA, the CDR3 is TGTGCCAGCAGCCGCCCAGGTGTTGAGACCCAGTACTTC.

The table lists this clonotype with many counts. The CDR3 nucleotides are TGTGCCAGCAGTCGGGACAATAGCAATCAGCCCCAGCATTTT. It yields the protein CASSRDNSNQPQHF. This chain uses TRBV12-3 or TRBV12-4 with TRBJ1-5; D is perhaps TRBD1 (6 bases). The CDR3 is 14 residues long. V dropped 5 bases and J dropped 0 bases, with 8 bases sitting between them.

Many counts were recorded for this clonotype. This sequence joins TRBV9 and TRBJ2-3; TRBD2 matches 10 bases. CDR1 and CDR2 (germline): SGDLS, YYNGEE. V dropped 0 bases and J dropped 5; count of bases not matched to a gene: 12. This CDR3 has 18 residues. The CDR3 DNA follows: TGTGCCAGCAGCGTAGCTACAGGGAGCGGGGGGGCCGGAGATACGCAGTATTTT. Its translation is CASSVATGSGGAGDTQYF.

This sequence joins TRBV20-1 and TRBJ2-2; D is perhaps TRBD1 or TRBD2 (6 bases each). The CDR3 is 10 residues long. The germline V gene encodes CDR1 DFQATT and CDR2 SNEGSKA (reference sequence). The CDR3 protein is CSGGPGELFF. The CDR3 region has the DNA TGCAGCGGGGGCCCCGGGGAGCTGTTTTTT.

Only a few counts were recorded for this clonotype. CDR3 sequence reads: CASSPPRLEAFF. The CDR3 region has the DNA TGTGCCAGCAGCCCCCCGCGACTAGAGGCTTTCTTT. V usage is TRBV2 and J usage is TRBJ1-1; D is uncertain. There are 12 residues in the CDR3. V shed 6 bases and J shed 11 bases, with 16 bases lying between them. From germline, CDR1 is SNHLY and CDR2 FYNNEI.

This chain uses TRBV25-1 with TRBJ2-2, with 15 bases aligning to TRBD2. The V gene's germline CDR1 is MGHDK and CDR2 SYGVNS. The CDR3 loop spans 17 amino acids. After removal of 4 bases from V and 5 bases from J, the junction contained 5 bases not matched to a gene. Here the CDR3 reads CASSGTSGGARTGELFF. CDR3 sequence (DNA): TGTGCCAGCAGTGGGACTAGCGGGGGGGCGAGGACCGGGGAGCTGTTTTTT.

This clonotype has only a few counts. The CDR3 sequence: CASRQGGNYEQYF. The CDR3 DNA sequence: TGTGCCAGCAGACAGGGGGGAAACTACGAGCAGTACTTC. V gene TRBV19 combines with J gene TRBJ2-7, with 9 bases matching TRBD1. J lost 3 bases, V lost 9 bases, and 6 bases had no gene match. Germline V gives CDR1 LNHDA, CDR2 SQIVND (reference sequence). This CDR3 spans 13 amino acids.